This TCR beta chain is from a study of T cells in Graves' hyperthyroidism and ophthalmopathy. Study-level points and caveats: Most thyroid clonotypes that were expanded above 0.001 also turned up in blood.

Trimming took off 5 bases at V and 3 bases at J, with 13 bases between the two ends. This CDR3 has 13 amino acids. The germline V gene encodes CDR1 SQVTM and CDR2 ANQGSEA. The sample holds a few counts of this clonotype. Antigen specificity is unknown. Uncontrolled infection, other autoimmune disease, pregnancy or lactation barred patients from enrollment. The authors obtained PBMCs from roughly 9.7 ml of fresh peripheral blood. RNA transcripts were the template for amplifying TCR beta CDR3 regions. First-round RT-PCR of the TCR CDR3 relied on the HTBI primer set. In TCRdb, the multiplex PCR reads were re-called with MiXCR into one record per CDR3 protein. The sample includes about 400,000 distinct CDR3 sequences, about an eighth seen only once; the top ten take under 30%.

Input material: blood. The chain has TRBV29-1 and TRBJ1-1, with D possibly matching TRBD1 (5 bases). The clonotype originates from a man aged 45-60 years with Graves' ophthalmopathy. The CDR3 DNA is TGCAGCGTTTGGGGCAGTCAGCACACTGAAGCTTTCTTT. This encodes CSVWGSQHTEAFF.